A single sample gave rise to the 32 T cell receptor beta chains below, sequenced in a study of Graves' ophthalmopathy and Graves' hyperthyroidism (dated by TCRdb to 2016 to 2019). The sequencer listed for this sample is Illumina HiSeq 2000. For repertoire sequencing, TCR beta CDR3 regions were amplified from RNA transcripts. HTBI primers and the Qiagen OneStep RT-PCR kit were used in a first-round RT-PCR, which was followed by a second-round multiplex PCR, size selection and purification. Starting from the raw public reads, TCRdb applied fastp trimming at Q25, assembled clones with MiXCR and retained in-frame beta chains. For every CDR3 protein sequence, its rows merge into one entry that carries the most common genes and DNA. Recorded for this sample are over a million distinct CDR3 sequences; about 36% of them occurred a single time. Roughly 11% of the sample is in the top ten clones. The source material was peripheral blood or thyroid tissue (not recorded which). The receptor set was obtained from an adult man with Graves' hyperthyroidism.

This clonotype was found a few times. The CDR3 DNA sequence: TGTGCCAGCAGCCGAGGGACTTTCGTGGATACCGGGGAGCTGTTTTTT. The encoded protein is CASSRGTFVDTGELFF. This chain links TRBV14 with TRBJ2-2, with D perhaps TRBD2 (6 bases). From germline, CDR1 is SGHDN and CDR2 FVKESK. The CDR3 is 16 amino acids. V was pared by 4 bases and J by 5 bases, with 17 bases between.

The gene calls are TRBV5-1 and TRBJ1-1; a possible D gene is TRBD1 (6 bases). Trimming stripped 5 bases from V and 1 base from J, with 15 bases between. The V gene's germline CDR1 is SGHRS and CDR2 YFSETQ. CDR3 length: 15 residues. The CDR3 DNA reads TGCGCCAGCAGATACACAGGGAGGCAGAACACTGAAGCTTTCTTT. As protein: CASRYTGRQNTEAFF.

The chain has TRBV7-2 and TRBJ2-5; 9 nucleotides align to TRBD1. The end of the DNA aligns better with TRBJ2-7, so the J call may be wrong. Germline lookup yields CDR1 SGHTA and CDR2 FQGNSA. This CDR3 has 15 amino acids. The CDR3 is CPSSSGTGFDYEQYF. The DNA of the CDR3 is TGTCCTAGCAGCTCCGGGACAGGGTTTGACTACGAGCAGTACTTC.

This clonotype was detected a few times. In DNA, the CDR3 is TGTGCCAGCAGATCCGGGGGCAGGGGGCAGTCTGGGGCCAACGTCCTGACTTTC. This translates into CASRSGGRGQSGANVLTF. This chain joins TRBV6-2 or TRBV6-3 and TRBJ2-6, with 8 bases that match TRBD1. CDR3 size: 18 residues. J gave up 1 base and V 6 bases, and 11 bases lay outside the gene matches. Looked up from germline, CDR1 is MNHEY and CDR2 is SVGEGT.

The chain joins TRBV20-1 to TRBJ1-2; 7 bases are shared with TRBD1. Germline CDR1 reads DFQATT; CDR2 reads SNEGSKA (reference sequence). Unmatched junction bases numbered 11, after V lost 5 bases and J lost 8 bases. The CDR3 runs 13 residues. DNA for the CDR3: TGCAGTGCTGCTGAATGGGACAGTTTCGGCTACACCTTC. Amino acid sequence: CSAAEWDSFGYTF.

This clonotype has ten or more counts. The chain joins TRBV11-3 to TRBJ2-5; 9 positions match TRBD2. Germline V gene sequence: CDR1 SGHNT, CDR2 YENEEA. This CDR3 region has 16 residues. Losses at the gene ends were 1 base for V and 5 bases for J; bases not matched to a gene: 8. The CDR3 DNA reads as TGTGCCAGCAGCTTAGGTGGTAGCGGGAGACTGGAGACCCAGTACTTC. Amino acid sequence: CASSLGGSGRLETQYF.

This clonotype showed up just a few times. The J gene is TRBJ2-2, the V gene TRBV20-1; D perhaps matches TRBD2 (5 bases). CDR1 is DFQATT and CDR2 is SNEGSKA in the germline V gene (reference sequence). V was clipped by 0 bases and J by 6 bases, with 14 bases between them. This CDR3 is built from 15 residues. The CDR3 loop reads CSARDLAVGAGELFF. CDR3 DNA sequence: TGCAGTGCTAGAGATCTAGCAGTCGGGGCCGGGGAGCTGTTTTTT.

This clonotype was observed at least ten times. This chain connects TRBV29-1 to TRBJ1-2; weak D call: TRBD1 (6 bases). Germline CDR1 is SQVTM and CDR2 is ANQGSEA. The CDR3 covers 12 residues. The V end was cut by 5 bases, the J end by 6 bases, with 13 bases between. The CDR3 DNA reads as TGCAGCGTTTCCAGGGGCGCCGATGGCTACACCTTC. As protein: CSVSRGADGYTF.

This clonotype was observed many times. The CDR3 DNA is TGTGCCATCAGTGAGCCTGGGACTGATAGCAATCAGCCCCAGCATTTT. This sequence encodes CAISEPGTDSNQPQHF. J is TRBJ1-5 and V is TRBV10-3, with D perhaps matching TRBD1 (5 bases). The CDR3 extends over 16 amino acids. Germline V CDR1 and CDR2: ENHRY, SYGVKD. V lost 2 bases, J lost 0 bases, and 11 bases lay in between.

The chain uses TRBV7-9 and TRBJ2-2; 10 bases match TRBD2. Trimming at V came to 3 bases and at J to 0 bases, leaving 7 bases not matched to a gene. CDR3 length: 18 amino acids. Looked up from germline, CDR1 is SEHNR and CDR2 is FQNEAQ (reference sequence). The DNA of the CDR3 is TGTGCCAGCAGCTTTCCCGGGACTAGCGTACCGAACACCGGGGAGCTGTTTTTT. It translates to CASSFPGTSVPNTGELFF.

The V and J genes are TRBV25-1 and TRBJ2-5; D ambiguous. V dropped 2 bases and J dropped 2 bases, with 6 bases sitting between them. Germline V CDR1 and CDR2: MGHDK, SYGVNS. The CDR3 has 13 residues. The CDR3 is CASSEEEQETQYF. CDR3 bases: TGTGCCAGCAGTGAAGAGGAGCAAGAGACCCAGTACTTC.

The table lists this clonotype with many counts. The chain employs TRBV7-6 and TRBJ2-7; 7 bases line up with TRBD1. Trimming removed 5 bases from V and 8 bases from J; junction bases left unmatched: 9. In germline, CDR1 is SGHVS, CDR2 FNYEAQ. The CDR3 length is 13 residues. CDR3 residues: CASSPQTQGKQYF. CDR3 sequence (DNA): TGTGCCAGCAGCCCCCAAACACAGGGGAAGCAGTACTTC.

This rearrangement joins TRBV4-3 to TRBJ1-3, with D maybe TRBD1 (5 bases). Germline V gene data show CDR1 as LGHNA and CDR2 as YSLEER. The CDR3 runs to 17 residues. V lost 4 bases and J lost 0, with 16 bases in between. CDR3 nucleotide sequence: TGCGCCAGCAGCCCATGGGGCAGAGGATGCTCTGGAAACACCATATATTTT. This codes for CASSPWGRGCSGNTIYF.

Many counts were recorded for this clonotype. The chain employs TRBV29-1 and TRBJ2-7; 7 nucleotides agree with TRBD1. This CDR3 region has 15 residues. Germline lookup yields CDR1 SQVTM and CDR2 ANQGSEA. V was clipped by 1 base and J by 0 bases; unmatched bases: 6. CDR3 amino acids: CSVEVGTAFSYEQYF. The CDR3 nucleotides are TGCAGCGTTGAAGTGGGGACAGCCTTCTCCTACGAGCAGTACTTC.

The chain joins TRBV7-2 to TRBJ1-4; D is ambiguous. CDR3 length equals 14 residues. CDR1 and CDR2 (germline): SGHTA, FQGNSA. V was pared by 1 base and J by 6 bases, with 9 bases between. CDR3: CASSLVGSDEKLFF. The CDR3 nucleotides are TGTGCCAGCAGCTTAGTAGGGTCAGATGAAAAACTGTTTTTT. Combining the CDR3 with reference TRBV7-2 and TRBJ1-4 gives the whole variable domain GAGVSQSPSNKVTEKGKDVELRCDPISGHTALYWYRQSLGQGLEFLIYFQGNSAPDKSGLPSDRFSAERTGGSVSTLTIQRTQQEDSAVYLCASSLVGSDEKLFFGSGTQLSVL.

The rearrangement links TRBV7-9 to TRBJ2-6, with 8 bases fitting TRBD1. This CDR3 is 17 amino acids long. Germline CDR1 and CDR2: SEHNR and FQNEAQ (reference sequence). After removal of 5 bases from V and 0 bases from J, the junction contained 6 bases not matched to a gene. This CDR3 is CASSQGQDFSGANVLTF. The CDR3 DNA follows: TGTGCCAGCAGCCAGGGACAGGACTTCTCTGGGGCCAACGTCCTGACTTTC.

The chain combines TRBV7-9 with TRBJ1-5; D uncertain. The CDR3 is 13 residues long. Trimming cost V 1 base and J 6 bases, with 7 bases left between them. Germline V gene lookup returns CDR1 SEHNR and CDR2 FQNEAQ (reference sequence). This chain's CDR3 is CASSLGELQPQHF. In DNA, the CDR3 is TGTGCCAGCAGCTTAGGGGAGCTTCAGCCCCAGCATTTT. Combining the CDR3 with reference TRBV7-9 and TRBJ1-5 gives the whole variable domain DTGVSQNPRHKITKRGQNVTFRCDPISEHNRLYWYRQTLGQGPEFLTYFQNEAQLEKSRLLSDRFSAERPKGSFSTLEIQRTEQGDSAMYLCASSLGELQPQHFGDGTRLSIL.

This clonotype was detected many times. The V call is TRBV5-1, the J call TRBJ1-1; D is possibly TRBD1 (5 bases). The ends were cut back, 4 bases at V and 8 bases at J, with 24 bases in the middle. This CDR3 region has 16 residues. The germline V gene encodes CDR1 SGHRS and CDR2 YFSETQ. This chain's CDR3 is CASSHQQTGTADEAFF. As DNA, the CDR3 is TGCGCCAGCAGCCATCAACAAACCGGGACGGCCGACGAAGCTTTCTTT. Variable domain in full (rest from reference TRBV5-1 and TRBJ1-1): KAGVTQTPRYLIKTRGQQVTLSCSPISGHRSVSWYQQTPGQGLQFLFEYFSETQRNKGNFPGRFSGRQFSNSRSEMNVSTLELGDSALYLCASSHQQTGTADEAFFGQGTRLTVV.

The CDR3 loop is CASSYSLSGSDGYTF. DNA of the CDR3: TGTGCCAGCAGTTACTCCCTGTCAGGGAGCGATGGCTACACCTTC. The rearrangement uses TRBV6-6 and TRBJ1-2; perhaps TRBD1 as D (5 bases). The CDR3 contains 15 residues. Germline loops: CDR1 MNHNY, CDR2 SVGAGI (reference sequence). V lost 0 bases to trimming and J lost 6 bases, with 14 bases between them.

A few counts support this clonotype. This chain joins TRBV19 and TRBJ2-2, with a possible D match to TRBD1 (6 bases). The V and J ends lost 5 bases and 0 bases respectively, with 10 bases between them. CDR1 and CDR2 (germline): LNHDA, SQIVND (reference sequence). This CDR3 contains 15 residues. CDR3: CASSLGHSNTGELFF. CDR3 nucleotides: TGTGCCAGTAGTTTGGGACATTCGAACACCGGGGAGCTGTTTTTT.

This chain links TRBV30 with TRBJ2-7; 8 bases line up with TRBD1. The CDR3 consists of 14 residues. Per the germline V gene, CDR1 is GTSNPN and CDR2 is SVGIG (reference sequence). V was clipped by 8 bases and J by 6 bases; unmatched bases: 15. The CDR3 DNA sequence: TGTGCCATAGCCACGGACAGGGTGGTTTTCGAGCAGTACTTC. It yields the protein CAIATDRVVFEQYF.

This clonotype was counted at least ten times. The chain employs TRBV20-1 and TRBJ1-6; D might be TRBD1 (6 bases). Germline lookup yields CDR1 DFQATT and CDR2 SNEGSKA (reference sequence). Trimming pared 0 bases from V and 9 bases from J, leaving 15 bases between. The CDR3 loop spans 15 amino acids. CDR3 nucleotide sequence: TGCAGTGCTAGAGAGGGGGGGCGCGGTGGTTCACCCCTCCACTTT. Its protein is CSAREGGRGGSPLHF.

This clonotype was seen more than once but under ten times. The junction shows a germline mismatch at one end, possibly a read error. This chain joins TRBV29-1 and TRBJ1-4; no reliable D call. Germline loops: CDR1 SQVTM, CDR2 ANQGSEA. This CDR3 is built from 15 residues. The CDR3 is CSVGAANSTSEKLFF. DNA of the CDR3: TGCAGCGTTGGGGCAGCCAACTCAACTAGTGAAAAACTGTTTTTT.

This clonotype was seen many times. The chain uses TRBV7-2 and TRBJ2-7; D assignment may be TRBD1 or TRBD2 (5 bases each). The germline gives CDR1 SGHTA, CDR2 FQGNSA. V lost 5 bases and J 3 bases, leaving 8 bases between the germline ends. The CDR3 is 12 residues long. In nucleotides, the CDR3 is TGTGCCAGCAGCCGGGACCTCTACGAGCAGTACTTC. This gives the protein CASSRDLYEQYF.

The chain couples TRBV6-1 to TRBJ1-5, with 7 positions matching TRBD1. Germline assignment: CDR1 MNHNS and CDR2 SASEGT. This CDR3 spans 15 amino acids. Losses at the gene ends were 3 bases for V and 1 base for J; bases not matched to a gene: 3. The CDR3 DNA reads TGTGCCAGCAGTGACCACAGGGGAAGCAATCAGCCCCAGCATTTT. This sequence encodes CASSDHRGSNQPQHF.

In its sample, this clonotype was seen many times. The CDR3 region is CASSLEGTEWAETQYF. Here the CDR3 DNA reads TGTGCCAGCAGCTTAGAGGGTACAGAATGGGCGGAGACCCAGTACTTC. V and J are TRBV7-9 and TRBJ2-5; D is unresolved. This CDR3 has 16 amino acids. Germline V gene sequence: CDR1 SEHNR, CDR2 FQNEAQ (reference sequence). The V and J ends lost 1 base and 5 bases respectively, with 17 bases between them. Full variable domain (outside the CDR3, taken from reference TRBV7-9 and TRBJ2-5): DTGVSQNPRHKITKRGQNVTFRCDPISEHNRLYWYRQTLGQGPEFLTYFQNEAQLEKSRLLSDRFSAERPKGSFSTLEIQRTEQGDSAMYLCASSLEGTEWAETQYFGPGTRLLVL.

This clonotype was counted ten times or more. The chain joins TRBV7-2 to TRBJ1-3, with D possibly TRBD1 on 6 matching bases. With 7 bases removed from V and 1 base from J, the gap between germline ends came to 11 bases. CDR1 and CDR2 from the germline V gene are SGHTA and FQGNSA. CDR3 length: 14 amino acids. CDR3 protein: CASTKGGSGNTIYF. The DNA of the CDR3 is TGTGCCAGCACCAAGGGGGGGTCTGGAAACACCATATATTTT.

The rearrangement uses TRBV7-2 and TRBJ2-7, with 8 bases identical to TRBD2. Per the germline V gene, CDR1 is SGHTA and CDR2 is FQGNSA. The V and J ends lost 11 bases and 7 bases, in that order; junction bases with no gene match: 16. The CDR3 is made up of 14 amino acids. The CDR3 nucleotides read TGTGCCTGGACAATGGACCTCATAGCGGGAGAGCAGTACTTC. It specifies CAWTMDLIAGEQYF.

This chain connects TRBV12-3 or TRBV12-4 to TRBJ1-2, with D tentatively TRBD1 (5 bases). The V end was cut by 5 bases, the J end by 3 bases, with 19 bases between. The CDR3 runs to 16 residues. In DNA form, the CDR3 reads TGTGCCAGCAGTCCTGGACAACCATTCTACCACTATGGCTACACCTTC. Residues: CASSPGQPFYHYGYTF.

This clonotype has at least ten counts. The chain is built from TRBV7-2 and TRBJ2-7, with TRBD1 matching 8 bases. Trimming removed 3 bases from V and 2 bases from J; junction bases left unmatched: 6. The CDR3 runs to 15 residues. Germline assignment: CDR1 SGHTA and CDR2 FQGNSA. CDR3 in DNA: TGTGCCAGCAGCTTCCAAACAGGGGGTGCCTACGAGCAGTACTTC. The encoded protein is CASSFQTGGAYEQYF.

In the case of this clonotype: This CDR3 is missing its conserved last phenylalanine or tryptophan, likely due to a read error. V is TRBV29-1 and J is TRBJ1-1; maybe TRBD1 (5 bases). This CDR3 region has 12 residues. Between the trimmed V and J ends, which lost 4 bases and 1 base, there was a span of 7 bases. Germline V lookup: CDR1 SQVTM, CDR2 ANQGSEA. The CDR3 protein is CSVVGQNTEAFL. CDR3 coding DNA: TGCAGCGTTGTCGGACAGAACACTGAAGCTTTCCTT.

This clonotype has a count of ten or more. This chain joins TRBV11-2 and TRBJ2-5; 7 bases agree with TRBD2. J was trimmed by 3 bases and V by 5 bases; bases with no gene match: 6. Germline V gene lookup returns CDR1 SGHAT and CDR2 FQNNGV. This CDR3 has 14 residues. In DNA form, the CDR3 reads TGTGCCAGCAGCCTAACGCTAGCGGAAGAGACCCAGTACTTC. Amino acid sequence: CASSLTLAEETQYF.